This record looks at one T cell receptor (beta chain) sequence and its context. What it binds is not known. This CDR3 contains 12 residues. V was shortened by 4 bases and J by 7 bases, with 7 bases between the two germline ends. CDR1 is SGHDN and CDR2 is FVKESK in the germline V gene. The immunoSEQ assay was v3. The method was immunoSEQ multiplex PCR; TCRdb's version includes in-frame clones alone and lacks a portion of them. The table records around 45,000 clones, roughly 70% of them present only once. These data originate in a study of TIL therapy for anti-PD-1-resistant metastatic lung cancer. Study-level background: Tumors carried a median roughly 1.5 non-synonymous mutations per megabase.

Time point defined: pre-treatment sample, taken before nivolumab and TIL therapy. Tumor tissue came from excised metastases, mostly pleural nodules or supraclavicular lymph nodes. Adults with stage 4 NSCLC were enrolled in a phase I trial. Overall study results and limits: This highly selected cohort may not generalize to typical lung cancer patients. Compared with baseline intratumoral T cells, expanded TIL cultures were more clonal and less diverse (roughly 6% vs 31%).

The clonotype was recovered from a person between 25 and 79 years old with non-small cell lung cancer. The sample was tumor tissue, taken at baseline. The chain has TRBV14 and TRBJ2-2; D gene unclear. The CDR3 protein is CASSPGVGELFF. CDR3 DNA sequence: TGTGCCAGCAGCCCGGGTGTCGGGGAGCTGTTTTTT.